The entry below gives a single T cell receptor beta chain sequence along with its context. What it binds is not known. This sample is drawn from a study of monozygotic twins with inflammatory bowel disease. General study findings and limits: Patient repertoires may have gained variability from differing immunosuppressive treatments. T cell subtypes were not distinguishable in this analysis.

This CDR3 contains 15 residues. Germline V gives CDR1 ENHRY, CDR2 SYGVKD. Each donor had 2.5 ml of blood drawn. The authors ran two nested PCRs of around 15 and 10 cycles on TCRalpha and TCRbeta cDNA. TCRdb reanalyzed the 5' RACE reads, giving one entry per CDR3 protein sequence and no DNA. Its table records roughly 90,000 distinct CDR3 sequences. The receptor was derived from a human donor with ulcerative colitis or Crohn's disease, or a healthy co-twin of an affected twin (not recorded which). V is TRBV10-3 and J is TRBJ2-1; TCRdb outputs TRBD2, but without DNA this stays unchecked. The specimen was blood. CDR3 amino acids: CAISESSGGAGEQFF.